The next 29 T cell receptor beta chains were all read from a single sample in a study of blood T cell repertoires in COVID-19. Produced via immunoSEQ multiplex PCR; TCRdb's table is partial and in-frame only. The sample consists of 130,000 to 150,000 clones, around four fifths of them appearing once. What was sequenced was peripheral blood. The source is a human donor in a cohort sampled during active COVID-19.

This clone was seen once. This chain connects TRBV7-9 to TRBJ2-5, with D possibly matching TRBD1 (6 bases). Trimming stripped 4 bases from V and 4 bases from J, with 16 bases between. The CDR3 is 15 residues long. Germline CDR1 SEHNR, CDR2 FQNEAQ (reference sequence). CDR3 sequence: CASSSGSQGLETQYF. CDR3 nucleotides: TGTGCCAGCAGCTCCGGATCACAGGGATTAGAGACCCAGTACTTC. The complete variable domain, with remaining parts taken from reference TRBV7-9 and TRBJ2-5, reads DTGVSQNPRHKITKRGQNVTFRCDPISEHNRLYWYRQTLGQGPEFLTYFQNEAQLEKSRLLSDRFSAERPKGSFSTLEIQRTEQGDSAMYLCASSSGSQGLETQYFGPGTRLLVL.

This rearrangement joins TRBV29-1 to TRBJ2-1, with 7 nucleotides matching TRBD2. This CDR3 is 16 amino acids long. CDR1 SQVTM and CDR2 ANQGSEA come from the germline V gene. V gave up 3 bases and J gave up 1 base; unmatched junction bases: 9. The CDR3 protein is CSVDLRPGGSYNEQFF. The DNA for the CDR3 is TGCAGCGTTGATTTACGTCCGGGGGGATCCTACAATGAGCAGTTCTTC.

The chain employs TRBV6-1 and TRBJ2-2; 7 bases are a match to TRBD1. V lost 3 bases and J lost 6; bases outside the gene matches: 4. This CDR3 has 14 residues. Germline CDR1 is MNHNS and CDR2 is SASEGT. DNA for the CDR3: TGTGCCAGCAGTGAGCTAACAGGGGCCGGGGAGCTGTTTTTT. Translated, it gives CASSELTGAGELFF.

The chain joins TRBV18 to TRBJ2-1; TRBD1 might be the D (6 bases). The CDR3 covers 16 residues. V lost 2 bases and J 4 bases, leaving 15 bases between the germline ends. The germline gives CDR1 KGHSH, CDR2 LQKENI. CDR3 amino acids: CASSPISGQSYNEQFF. In DNA form, the CDR3 reads TGTGCCAGCTCACCAATTTCCGGACAGTCTTACAATGAGCAGTTCTTC. The variable domain in full, with the rest retrieved from reference TRBV18 and TRBJ2-1, is NAGVMQNPRHLVRRRGQEARLRCSPMKGHSHVYWYRQLPEEGLKFMVYLQKENIIDESGMPKERFSAEFPKEGPSILRIQQVVRGDSAAYFCASSPISGQSYNEQFFGPGTRLTVL.

The chain combines TRBV3-1 (or the pseudogene TRBV3-2) with TRBJ2-5; D is perhaps TRBD1 (7 bases). In germline, CDR1 is LGHDT, CDR2 YNNKEL (reference sequence). The CDR3 totals 14 residues. Trimming pared 5 bases from V and 3 bases from J, leaving 13 bases between. As DNA, the CDR3 is TGTGCCAGCAGCTACCGGGGGACAGAAGAGACCCAGTACTTC. This codes for CASSYRGTEETQYF.

This chain joins TRBV28 and TRBJ2-3; 9 bases are shared with TRBD2. J lost 1 base, V lost 2 bases, and 1 base had no gene match. The CDR3 is 15 amino acids. Per the germline V gene, CDR1 is MDHEN and CDR2 is SYDVKM. CDR3 sequence: CASSLQRGGTDTQYF. Here the CDR3 DNA reads TGTGCCAGCAGTTTACAGCGGGGGGGCACAGATACGCAGTATTTT.

The chain links TRBV20-1 to TRBJ1-6; TRBD1 is a possible D gene (5 bases). Per the germline V gene, CDR1 is DFQATT and CDR2 is SNEGSKA (reference sequence). V lost 3 bases to trimming and J lost 2 bases, with 14 bases between them. CDR3 length equals 16 residues. The CDR3 coding sequence is TGCAGTGCTAGTGAGGCCCGGGGGGCCTATAATTCACCCCTCCACTTT. This translates into CSASEARGAYNSPLHF.

The chain is built from TRBV15 and TRBJ1-5, with 7 nucleotides matching TRBD1. Germline CDR1 LNHNV, CDR2 YYDKDF (reference sequence). The CDR3 runs 19 residues. J gave up 2 bases and V 3 bases, and 16 bases lay outside the gene matches. The CDR3 spells CATSSKQGFGLQGNQPQHF. CDR3 DNA: TGTGCCACCAGCAGTAAACAGGGGTTTGGCTTGCAGGGCAATCAGCCCCAGCATTTT.

The chain carries TRBV30 and TRBJ2-3; the match to TRBD2 covers 7 bases. Germline V gene lookup returns CDR1 GTSNPN and CDR2 SVGIG (reference sequence). The CDR3 is made up of 13 amino acids. V gave up 8 bases and J gave up 0 bases; unmatched junction bases: 5. CDR3 loop: CARGESSTDTQYF. CDR3 DNA: TGTGCCCGGGGGGAGTCTAGCACAGATACGCAGTATTTT. The full variable domain, its missing parts supplied by reference TRBV30 and TRBJ2-3, is SQTIHQWPATLVQPVGSPLSLECTVEGTSNPNLYWYRQAAGRGLQLLFYSVGIGQISSEVPQNLSASRPQDRQFILSSKKLLLSDSGFYLCARGESSTDTQYFGPGTRLTVL.

The gene calls are TRBV5-6 and TRBJ1-2; TRBD1 matches at 10 bases. V lost 1 base and J lost 8; bases outside the gene matches: 5. Per germline, CDR1 SGHDT and CDR2 YYEEEE. The CDR3 loop spans 14 amino acids. CDR3 sequence reads: CASSLTGQGGGYTF. The CDR3, as DNA: TGTGCCAGCAGCTTGACTGGACAGGGGGGCGGCTACACCTTC.

This rearrangement joins TRBV7-9 to TRBJ2-3; D might be TRBD1 (5 bases). This CDR3 region has 14 residues. Trimming left V 5 bases short and J 0 bases short, with 9 bases between. Germline values: CDR1 SEHNR, CDR2 FQNEAQ (reference sequence). This CDR3 is CASSHRQSTDTQYF. CDR3 bases: TGTGCCAGCAGCCACAGACAGAGCACAGATACGCAGTATTTT.

The genes are TRBV6-1 and TRBJ2-1, with D possibly being TRBD2 (6 bases). Germline-derived CDR1 and CDR2 are MNHNS and SASEGT. V lost 4 bases and J 9 bases, leaving 25 bases between the germline ends. There are 17 residues in the CDR3. The CDR3: CASSAENTGGKAGEQFF. For the CDR3, the DNA is TGTGCCAGCAGTGCCGAAAATACCGGCGGGAAGGCGGGTGAGCAGTTCTTC.

This chain connects TRBV2 to TRBJ2-7, with TRBD2 matching over 8 bases. The length of the CDR3 is 14 residues. J gave up 7 bases and V 6 bases, and 11 bases lay outside the gene matches. Germline V gene lookup returns CDR1 SNHLY and CDR2 FYNNEI. This chain's CDR3 is CASRGLSGNEEQYV. CDR3 in DNA: TGTGCCAGCAGAGGCCTTAGCGGGAATGAAGAGCAGTACGTC.

This chain joins TRBV20-1 and TRBJ2-2; D call uncertain. Trimming pared 4 bases from V and 7 bases from J, leaving 7 bases between. Germline V CDR1 and CDR2: DFQATT, SNEGSKA (reference sequence). The CDR3 is 11 residues long. The CDR3 DNA reads TGCAGTGCTAACCGGGTCGGGGAGCTGTTTTTT. Protein: CSANRVGELFF.

This clone was found a few times. The chain combines TRBV14 with TRBJ1-2; the D gene is possibly TRBD1 (5 bases). Germline CDR1 SGHDN, CDR2 FVKESK. V lost 2 bases and J lost 4, with 17 bases in between. The CDR3 totals 16 residues. CDR3 in DNA: TGTGCCAGCAGCCAAACCGCTTCCGGGGGATCCTATGGCTACACCTTC. Protein: CASSQTASGGSYGYTF.

This clone has just a few counts. The chain is built from TRBV2 and TRBJ2-1, with D uncertain. Trimming shortened V by 4 bases and J by 0 bases, and 10 bases separated the two germline ends. This CDR3 has 15 amino acids. The germline V gene has CDR1 SNHLY and CDR2 FYNNEI. CDR3 nucleotide sequence: TGTGCCAGCAGTGGTCCTAGAACCTCCTACAATGAGCAGTTCTTC. As protein: CASSGPRTSYNEQFF.

The genes are TRBV2 and TRBJ2-3; maybe TRBD2 (5 bases). This CDR3 has 14 residues. The V end was cut by 6 bases, the J end by 6 bases, with 16 bases between. CDR1 is SNHLY, CDR2 FYNNEI, per germline. CDR3 loop: CASRGPTRRDTQYF. As DNA, the CDR3 is TGTGCCAGCAGAGGCCCCACTCGGAGGGATACGCAGTATTTT.

V is TRBV5-1 and J is TRBJ2-1, with D maybe TRBD1 (6 bases). Germline CDR1 reads SGHRS; CDR2 reads YFSETQ. Trimming pared 0 bases from V and 10 bases from J, leaving 14 bases between. The CDR3 is 14 residues long. This CDR3 reads CASSLGASRGEQFF. For the CDR3, the DNA is TGCGCCAGCAGCTTGGGCGCATCCAGGGGAGAGCAGTTCTTC.

This clone appeared a single time. The chain employs TRBV6-1 and TRBJ2-1; TRBD1 might be the D (6 bases). This CDR3 is 16 amino acids long. Germline-derived CDR1 and CDR2 are MNHNS and SASEGT. The ends were cut back, 4 bases at V and 4 bases at J, with 17 bases in the middle. CDR3 sequence: CASSASRGAGYNEQFF. The CDR3 DNA follows: TGTGCCAGCAGTGCCTCCAGGGGCGCTGGGTACAATGAGCAGTTCTTC.

The chain is built from TRBV5-1 and TRBJ1-1; D remains ambiguous. The CDR3 contains 15 residues. In germline, CDR1 is SGHRS, CDR2 YFSETQ. The V end lost 4 bases, the J end lost 4 bases, and 17 bases lay between the germline ends. This CDR3 reads CASSLTDLRGTEAFF. The CDR3 DNA follows: TGCGCCAGCAGCCTGACCGACCTCCGAGGCACTGAAGCTTTCTTT.

This chain links TRBV6-6 with TRBJ2-7, with 11 bases that match TRBD1. CDR1 and CDR2 (germline): MNHNY, SVGAGI (reference sequence). The CDR3 runs to 14 residues. Germline trimming cut 4 bases from V and 3 bases from J; bases unmatched to any gene: 2. CDR3 DNA sequence: TGTGCCAGCAGTTCCGGGACAGGGGGCTACGAGCAGTACTTC. It is translated as CASSSGTGGYEQYF.

The chain has TRBV4-2 and TRBJ2-2, with 8 bases lining up with TRBD2. Germline V gene lookup returns CDR1 LGHNA and CDR2 YNFKEQ. The CDR3 has 19 amino acids. Losses at the gene ends were 1 base for V and 3 bases for J; bases not matched to a gene: 13. The CDR3 bases are TGTGCCAGCAGCCAAGGAGTCCTAGCGGGTCTACGGGACACCGGGGAGCTGTTTTTT. This sequence encodes CASSQGVLAGLRDTGELFF.

The V and J genes are TRBV30 and TRBJ1-3; a weak D match, TRBD1 (5 bases). The CDR3 spans 15 residues. Per the germline V gene, CDR1 is GTSNPN and CDR2 is SVGIG (reference sequence). With 3 bases removed from V and 1 base from J, the gap between germline ends came to 13 bases. CDR3 sequence: CAWSGLQGSGNTIYF. As DNA, the CDR3 is TGTGCCTGGAGCGGCCTCCAGGGTTCTGGAAACACCATATATTTT. Variable domain in full (rest from reference TRBV30 and TRBJ1-3): SQTIHQWPATLVQPVGSPLSLECTVEGTSNPNLYWYRQAAGRGLQLLFYSVGIGQISSEVPQNLSASRPQDRQFILSSKKLLLSDSGFYLCAWSGLQGSGNTIYFGEGSWLTVV.

This clone has a handful of counts. The chain has TRBV28 and TRBJ2-7, with a weak D call TRBD1 (5 bases). V gave up 9 bases and J gave up 5 bases, with 17 bases separating them. This CDR3 has 13 amino acids. Looked up from germline, CDR1 is MDHEN and CDR2 is SYDVKM. The CDR3 DNA reads TGTGCCAGTAAAGAAGGGGATATCAACGAGCAGTACGTC. Its translation is CASKEGDINEQYV.

V is TRBV19 and J is TRBJ2-5; D may be TRBD1 (7 bases). CDR1 and CDR2 from the germline V gene are LNHDA and SQIVND (reference sequence). The CDR3 has 14 amino acids. V was cut by 7 bases and J by 2 bases, with 14 bases left in between. The CDR3 nucleotides are TGTGCCAGTAACCAGGGGGGATCTCAAGAGACCCAGTACTTC. Its translation: CASNQGGSQETQYF.

The V call is TRBV28, the J call TRBJ1-2, with D possibly TRBD1 on 6 matching bases. With 5 bases removed from V and 6 bases from J, the gap between germline ends came to 7 bases. The CDR3 is 11 residues long. The V gene's germline CDR1 is MDHEN and CDR2 SYDVKM. In DNA form, the CDR3 reads TGTGCCAGCAGTCAGGGGAATGGCTACACCTTC. Translation gives CASSQGNGYTF.

The chain couples TRBV7-2 to TRBJ2-3, with 10 bases that match TRBD2. The CDR3 loop spans 16 amino acids. Germline CDR1 is SGHTA and CDR2 is FQGNSA. V gave up 3 bases and J gave up 4 bases; unmatched junction bases: 7. CDR3 in DNA: TGTGCCAGCAGCTTCCAGCCAGCGGGGGGGTCAGATACGCAGTATTTT. It specifies CASSFQPAGGSDTQYF.

The rearrangement links TRBV5-4 to TRBJ2-5, with TRBD1 matching over 10 bases. The CDR3 is 15 amino acids. Germline V CDR1 and CDR2: SGHNT, YYREEE (reference sequence). The V segment lost 1 base and the J segment 4 bases; nucleotides outside the gene matches: 4. The CDR3 bases are TGTGCCAGCAGCTTGACCGGGACAGGGGTAGAGACCCAGTACTTC. This codes for CASSLTGTGVETQYF.

This clone was picked up many times. V is TRBV5-4 and J is TRBJ1-2, with 9 nucleotides matching TRBD1. The ends lost 1 base at V and 7 bases at J; junction bases unmatched: 11. Germline-derived CDR1 and CDR2 are SGHNT and YYREEE (reference sequence). The CDR3 contains 16 residues. The CDR3 reads CASSLKDRGDLAGYTF. CDR3 sequence (DNA): TGTGCCAGCAGCTTGAAGGACAGGGGAGATTTGGCTGGCTACACCTTC.